This T cell receptor (beta chain) comes out of a study of cytomegalovirus exposure and HLA in healthy donors. Regarding the study as a whole: A previous analysis found most TCR beta V segments productive roughly 90% or roughly 30% of the time. In a later analysis, TCR association rates varied by HLA locus: DRB1 most, HLA-C fewest.

Trimming at V came to 5 bases and at J to 6 bases, leaving 8 bases not matched to a gene. The CDR3 is 14 residues long. In germline, CDR1 is SGHDT, CDR2 YYEEEE. The PCR was carried out with 60 Vbeta primers and 13 Jbeta primers. The authors' processing: As a later analysis found, there were 60 million to 90 million unique TCR beta chains, of which around 9.9 million were shared. Sequencing was performed with immunoSEQ multiplex PCR; in TCRdb, only in-frame clones are kept and a portion is missing. The V and J calls and clone size are taken from that table; D and trimming were inferred from the DNA. The data hold 65,000 to 85,000 clones, with around 80% observed a single time. Donors counted as nominally healthy when sampled, yet unrecorded immune exposures were likely. Remarks on this clone: Its antigen is currently unknown.

The chain uses TRBV5-6 and TRBJ1-3, with 7 bases aligning to TRBD1. The sequence was collected from a man aged 50 to 59 in good health and CMV-seropositive. Source material: PBMCs. CDR3 protein: CASSPMGQSNTIYF. DNA of the CDR3: TGTGCCAGCAGTCCGATGGGACAGTCAAACACCATATATTTT.